This record concerns one T cell receptor beta chain sequence. The sample comes from a study of shared T cell receptors in the human thymus. Assay used: immunoSEQ multiplex PCR; TCRdb lists only in-frame clones, some missing. Here the sample spans some 700,000 clones, around nine tenths being singletons. This CDR3 region has 15 residues. Trimming cost V 4 bases and J 1 base, with 13 bases left between them. In germline, CDR1 is MGHDK, CDR2 SYGVNS. These data also featured in a second study, about human thymus T cells.

The clonotype comes from a boy under two years old with a congenital heart defect. The chain joins TRBV25-1 to TRBJ2-5, with TRBD2 as a possible D gene (6 bases). The sample was thymocytes. CDR3: CASSGRESGQETQYF. Written as DNA, the CDR3 is TGTGCCAGCAGTGGCCGGGAGAGCGGCCAAGAGACCCAGTACTTC.